This T cell receptor beta chain came from a study of tumor-infiltrating lymphocytes in oesophageal squamous cell carcinoma. TCRdb called the PCR reads again in MiXCR, with one record for every CDR3 protein. The repertoire has 9,000 to 13,000 distinct CDR3 sequences, roughly 60% of them found once; the top ten carry about a third. In its sample, this clonotype was seen a few times. A much larger clone is a single base away; this may be a read error. Per germline, CDR1 SGHVS and CDR2 FNYEAQ. V gave up 5 bases and J gave up 11 bases, with 27 bases separating them. The CDR3 covers 16 residues. This clonotype was obtained from a male donor with esophageal squamous cell carcinoma. The V gene is TRBV7-6, the J gene TRBJ2-5; D is perhaps TRBD2 (6 bases). The sample consisted of esophageal tumor tissue. For the CDR3, the DNA is TGTGCCAGCAGCCCTATTTATGCCGGGGGTCGTAATGAGCAGTACTTC. Protein: CASSPIYAGGRNEQYF.